The 9 T cell receptor beta chains presented below share a single source sample, sequenced in a study of T-cell reconstitution after alpha-beta-depleted transplantation in children. Findings of the study overall: Most T-cell counts and diversity one year after the transplant came from T cells that were newly produced.

Preparation of the TCRbeta library involved a method that used unique molecular identifiers. MiXCR, applied by TCRdb to the PCR reads, yields one record per CDR3 protein. The table shows about 300,000 distinct CDR3 sequences, with around 7.3% occurring only once. These receptors have no identified antigens. Sequencing used peripheral blood, obtained 360 days after TCRalphabeta/CD19-depleted stem cell transplant. The receptors derive from a female patient aged 2 to 10 who had a stem cell transplant for Fanconi anemia, so the T cells may come from the graft donor.

Only one count was recorded for this clonotype. The genes are TRBV30 and TRBJ2-7; D is unresolved. The CDR3 totals 12 residues. Germline V gene lookup returns CDR1 GTSNPN and CDR2 SVGIG (reference sequence). The germline V and J ends were trimmed by 3 bases and 1 base, with 7 bases remaining between them. The CDR3 coding sequence is TGTGCCTGGAGAATCCGGTCCTACGAGCAGTACTTC. Protein sequence: CAWRIRSYEQYF.

This clonotype was observed many times. The CDR3 DNA reads TGTGCCAGCGACCGACAGGGGATGCGGACAGATACGCAGTATTTT. Its protein product is CASDRQGMRTDTQYF. The gene calls are TRBV7-9 and TRBJ2-3; TRBD1 agrees at 8 bases. The germline V gene encodes CDR1 SEHNR and CDR2 FQNEAQ (reference sequence). The V and J ends lost 8 bases and 3 bases, in that order; junction bases with no gene match: 10. The CDR3 consists of 15 residues.

This clonotype was detected a few times. V gene TRBV7-8 combines with J gene TRBJ1-1; the match to TRBD1 covers 7 bases. J lost 3 bases, V lost 6 bases, and 4 bases had no gene match. CDR1 and CDR2 (germline): SGHVS, FQNEAQ. This CDR3 comprises 13 residues. The chain's CDR3 is CASRQTGHTEAFF. For the CDR3, the DNA is TGTGCCAGCAGACAGACAGGGCACACTGAAGCTTTCTTT.

This clonotype was observed a few times. This chain uses TRBV3-1 with TRBJ1-2; 9 positions agree with TRBD1. The CDR3 consists of 14 residues. From germline, CDR1 is LGHDT and CDR2 YNNKEL (reference sequence). Germline trimming cut 2 bases from V and 8 bases from J; bases unmatched to any gene: 6. The CDR3 spells CASSQSRTGAGYTF. The DNA for the CDR3 is TGTGCCAGCAGCCAATCTCGGACAGGGGCGGGCTACACCTTC.

This clonotype was recorded at least ten times. The chain has TRBV15 and TRBJ1-1; D is undetermined. The germline V gene has CDR1 LNHNV and CDR2 YYDKDF (reference sequence). Trimming stripped 0 bases from V and 6 bases from J, with 11 bases between. There are 14 residues in the CDR3. The CDR3 reads CATSRDRLGAEAFF. For the CDR3, the DNA is TGTGCCACCAGCAGAGATAGGTTGGGAGCTGAAGCTTTCTTT.

This clonotype is a singleton in its sample. V gene TRBV5-1 combines with J gene TRBJ1-2; tentatively, D is TRBD1 (6 bases). This CDR3 is 15 amino acids long. The V and J ends lost 0 bases and 6 bases respectively, with 15 bases between them. The germline V gene has CDR1 SGHRS and CDR2 YFSETQ. This CDR3 reads CASSLVSGERDGYTF. The CDR3 nucleotides read TGCGCCAGCAGCTTGGTGTCAGGGGAACGGGATGGCTACACCTTC.

This clonotype has ten or more counts. The gene calls are TRBV5-1 and TRBJ1-1; a weak D match, TRBD1 (5 bases). The germline gives CDR1 SGHRS, CDR2 YFSETQ. Trimming left V 1 base short and J 1 base short, with 5 bases between. The CDR3 has 13 residues. The CDR3 region has the DNA TGCGCCAGCAGCTTGACAGGGAACACTGAAGCTTTCTTT. This translates into CASSLTGNTEAFF.

This clonotype has ten or more counts. The rearrangement uses TRBV20-1 and TRBJ2-7; D gene ambiguous. Trimming left V 0 bases short and J 0 bases short, with 3 bases between. Germline loops: CDR1 DFQATT, CDR2 SNEGSKA (reference sequence). The CDR3 is made up of 12 amino acids. Written as DNA, the CDR3 is TGCAGTGCTAGAGATAGCTCCTACGAGCAGTACGTC. It codes for CSARDSSYEQYV.

This clonotype showed up many times. The V call is TRBV9, the J call TRBJ2-7; 10 bases map to TRBD1. The V and J ends lost 4 bases and 4 bases, in that order; junction bases with no gene match: 5. The CDR3 has 14 amino acids. The germline V gene has CDR1 SGDLS and CDR2 YYNGEE. CDR3 loop: CASSSEGQGYEQYF. The CDR3 region has the DNA TGTGCCAGCAGCTCTGAGGGACAGGGGTACGAGCAGTACTTC.